The 3 T cell receptor beta chains reported below all come from one sample, sequenced in a study of siplizumab effects on memory and regulatory T cells (dated by TCRdb to between 2018 and 2021). The library was obtained by the immunoSEQ multiplex PCR assay. TCRdb mirrors the immuneACCESS table, restricted to in-frame sequences. Some clones are absent from its copies; in checked studies, under half trace to an unresolved V gene, and the reason for the others is unknown. The sample table records fewer than 110,000 clones; over 90% of these occur just once. The top ten clonotypes cover around 11% of the sample. Sequencing was done on a sample of non-Treg CD4+ T cells sorted from blood. The label giving this sample's cell subset or site can be read as: FACS-sorted unstimulated CD4+ non-regulatory T cells. These receptors were obtained from a human donor in good health.

The chain employs TRBV10-3 and TRBJ2-3; D is unclear. CDR1 is ENHRY, CDR2 SYGVKD, per germline. The CDR3 extends over 13 amino acids. Trimming removed 4 bases at V and 0 bases at J, with 5 bases between. CDR3 sequence: CAISVTSTDTQYF. DNA of the CDR3: TGTGCCATCAGTGTCACTAGCACAGATACGCAGTATTTT.

The gene calls are TRBV6-5 and TRBJ1-2; 9 nucleotides line up with TRBD1. V shed 8 bases, J shed 4 bases, and the junction held 5 bases outside the gene matches. CDR3 length: 13 amino acids. Looked up from germline, CDR1 is MNHEY and CDR2 is SVGAGI. The chain's CDR3 is CASLGTGIYGYTF. For the CDR3, the DNA is TGTGCCAGCCTTGGGACAGGGATCTATGGCTACACCTTC.

The chain joins TRBV25-1 to TRBJ2-7; D gene uncertain. CDR3 length: 14 amino acids. The V and J ends lost 3 bases and 0 bases respectively, with 9 bases between them. CDR1 and CDR2 from the germline V gene are MGHDK and SYGVNS. In DNA, the CDR3 is TGTGCCAGCAGTGACCCCGGGTCCTCCTACGAGCAGTACTTC. Protein: CASSDPGSSYEQYF.